The source of this TCR beta chain is a study of T cells in Graves' hyperthyroidism and ophthalmopathy (dated 2019 in TCRdb). In terms of the full investigation: Peripheral blood was sampled at the time of initial diagnosis, prior to any treatment. Once sampling was done, hyperthyroidism patients were given methimazole at a starting dose of 30 mg daily, whereas ophthalmopathy patients were given high-dose intravenous methylprednisolone. The paper reports TCR Vbeta CDR3 sequencing of roughly 140 peripheral blood samples: approximately 41 ophthalmopathy, roughly 74 hyperthyroidism and around 17 progressor patients. Prospective prediction of ophthalmopathy was tested in an independent validation cohort consisting of some 18 hyperthyroidism patients and some 17 patients who later progressed to ophthalmopathy. The 100 or so discovery patients were divided at random into training and test sets in a 7:3 ratio. In addition, the study compared T-cell repertoires in thyroid tissue and in blood from roughly six Graves' hyperthyroidism patients. TCR V-J signatures able to tell the groups apart were searched for in a discovery cohort of about a hundred patients, of whom over 40 had Graves' ophthalmopathy and about 60 had stable Graves' hyperthyroidism.

The cysteine opens and the phenylalanine closes a CDR3 of 13 amino acids. The kept DNA is CDR3 alone, 39 bases in frame from the first base. Trimming costs V 7 bases and J 0 bases, and their ends lie 9 bases apart. The germline V gene sets CDR1 to MNHNS and CDR2 to SASEGT. In this sample, this clonotype turned up many times. It has no known antigen specificity. Base qualities are not recorded, but no much larger clone differs from it by a single base. A patient counted as having stable Graves' hyperthyroidism if no progression to ophthalmopathy occurred over 18 months of follow-up. Hyperthyroidism patients were aged 18 to 65 years and newly diagnosed, with disease duration of less than 2 months. Patients with uncontrolled infections, other autoimmune diseases, pregnancy or lactation were excluded. Diagnoses relied on clinical symptoms, serum thyroxine and TRAb, thyroid ultrasound and orbital computed tomography. PBMCs were separated from approximately 9.9 ml of fresh peripheral blood using Ficoll-Paque density gradient centrifugation. Total RNA was extracted with Trizol reagent, and quality was checked on an Agilent 2100 Bioanalyzer.

The TCR beta CDR3 regions were amplified from the RNA transcripts. The TCR CDR3 was subjected to a first round of RT-PCR using the HTBI primer set and the Qiagen OneStep RT-PCR kit. The libraries were constructed in a second round of multiplex PCR and then size-selected and purified. The libraries were sequenced on an Illumina HiSeq2000 using paired-end 100 bp reads. For the original study's pipeline: Raw data were processed with SOAPnuke, discarding reads with adapters, uncalled bases, mean Phred below 15, or no exact constant-primer or identifier match. COPE v1.2.5 was used to merge the high-quality paired reads, and each unique nucleotide sequence was defined as a clonotype. Clonotypes were aligned to IMGT TRBV, TRBD and TRBJ reference segments using MiTCR v1.1. The analysis was restricted to V-J combinations with a frequency above 0.0001, which together covered 99% to 99.2% of the repertoires. The TCS score was defined as the ratio of F50 (clonal expansion) to E x V (chaos), calculated using BLOSUM62-based TCRdist between CDR3 peptides within each V-J. Welch's t-statistics and random forest reduced roughly 540 V-J features to 13, which were used in a naive Bayes classifier (R e1071). Starting from the raw public reads, TCRdb applied fastp trimming at Q25, assembled clones with MiXCR and retained in-frame beta chains. Every entry covers one CDR3 protein and lists the most common genes and DNA from its rows. V and J calls and clone size were set by TCRdb, not the authors. The sample data list around 440,000 distinct CDR3 sequences, and approximately 14% of these were observed just once. The ten largest account for around 7.3% of the sample.

What the authors observed across the whole study: Sample size was not statistically predetermined, and investigators were not blinded to group allocation. In validation, the model predicted progression to ophthalmopathy a median of about 5.9 months before onset, with approximately 71% sensitivity and roughly 73% specificity. Most expanded thyroid clonotypes (frequency above 0.001) were also found in blood, which suggests that blood repertoires may mirror thyroid immune responses. Ophthalmopathy was separated from stable hyperthyroidism by a 13 V-J signature model, with roughly 88% sensitivity and around 81% specificity obtained in cross-validation and 80%/75% obtained in testing.

The chain employs TRBV6-1 and TRBJ1-1, with the D gene not clear enough to name. Material for sequencing was blood. This clonotype was obtained from a young woman with Graves' hyperthyroidism. The CDR3: CASTRQMNTEAFF. In nucleotides, the sequence is TGTGCCAGCACCCGGCAAATGAACACTGAAGCTTTCTTT.